This record concerns one TCR beta chain sequence. The antigen remains undetermined. This entry comes from a study of T cell responses to AZD1222 COVID-19 vaccine. Study observations and caveats: Regions 160-218 and 743-854 held dominance among vaccine-associated CD4 TCRs, which spanned spike. The study reported that nearly half of spike-specific TCRs target unmutated variant regions. Elevations in Spike-specific TCR breadth and depth followed administration of two AZD1222 doses.

This CDR3 comprises 16 residues. The ends lost 0 bases at V and 2 bases at J; junction bases unmatched: 2. The germline V gene has CDR1 MDHEN and CDR2 SYDVKM. Sequencing was performed with immunoSEQ multiplex PCR; in TCRdb, only in-frame clones are kept and a portion is missing. The sample lists more than 140,000 clones, just over 90% seen once, with 0.75% to 1% in the top ten. This sequence was found in an adult in good health. The input for sequencing was peripheral blood, taken on day 0 of MenACWY control vaccination. The chain joins TRBV28 to TRBJ2-1; 9 bases agree with TRBD2. This chain's CDR3 is CASSLWAGGAYNEQFF. CDR3 nucleotide sequence: TGTGCCAGCAGTTTATGGGCGGGAGGGGCCTACAATGAGCAGTTCTTC.